This T cell receptor beta chain was captured by sequencing in a study of blood T cell repertoires in COVID-19. The CDR3 has 15 amino acids. Germline values: CDR1 LGHDT, CDR2 YNNKEL (reference sequence). V lost 3 bases, J lost 5 bases, and 16 bases lay in between. Sequencing used immunoSEQ multiplex PCR; TCRdb keeps in-frame clones, though not all of them. The sample records roughly 670,000 clones, around 89% being singletons. This TCR came from a woman aged 18-29 years with acute or convalescent COVID-19. V is TRBV3-1 (or the pseudogene TRBV3-2) and J is TRBJ2-5; D possibly corresponds to TRBD1 (5 bases). The sample was peripheral blood. Written as DNA, the CDR3 is TGTGCCAGCAGCCAGGGGCCTAGGGCGGAGGAGACCCAGTACTTC. Protein product: CASSQGPRAEETQYF.